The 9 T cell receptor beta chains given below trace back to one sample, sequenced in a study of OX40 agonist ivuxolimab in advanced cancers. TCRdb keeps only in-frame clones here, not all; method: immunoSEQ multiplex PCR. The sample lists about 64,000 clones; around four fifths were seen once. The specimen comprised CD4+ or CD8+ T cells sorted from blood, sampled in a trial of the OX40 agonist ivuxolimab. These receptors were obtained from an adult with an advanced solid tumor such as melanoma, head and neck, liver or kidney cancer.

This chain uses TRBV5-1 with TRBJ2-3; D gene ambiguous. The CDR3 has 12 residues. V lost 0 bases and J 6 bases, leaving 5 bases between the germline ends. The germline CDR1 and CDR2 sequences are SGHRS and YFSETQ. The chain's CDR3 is CASSLGADTQYF. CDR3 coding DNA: TGCGCCAGCAGCTTGGGGGCTGATACGCAGTATTTT. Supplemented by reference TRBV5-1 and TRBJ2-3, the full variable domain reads KAGVTQTPRYLIKTRGQQVTLSCSPISGHRSVSWYQQTPGQGLQFLFEYFSETQRNKGNFPGRFSGRQFSNSRSEMNVSTLELGDSALYLCASSLGADTQYFGPGTRLTVL.

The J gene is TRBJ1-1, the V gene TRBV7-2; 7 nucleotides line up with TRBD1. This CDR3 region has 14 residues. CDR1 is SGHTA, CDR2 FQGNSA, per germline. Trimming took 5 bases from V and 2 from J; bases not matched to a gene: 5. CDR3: CASSPTGANTEAFF. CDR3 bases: TGTGCCAGCAGCCCCACAGGGGCAAACACTGAAGCTTTCTTT.

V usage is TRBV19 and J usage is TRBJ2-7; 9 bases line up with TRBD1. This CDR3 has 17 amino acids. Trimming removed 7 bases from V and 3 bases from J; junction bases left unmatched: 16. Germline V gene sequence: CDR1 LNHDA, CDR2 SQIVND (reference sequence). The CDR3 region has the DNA TGTGCCAGTACTTACAACGCCGGGACAGGGACCGTCTACGAGCAGTACTTC. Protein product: CASTYNAGTGTVYEQYF.

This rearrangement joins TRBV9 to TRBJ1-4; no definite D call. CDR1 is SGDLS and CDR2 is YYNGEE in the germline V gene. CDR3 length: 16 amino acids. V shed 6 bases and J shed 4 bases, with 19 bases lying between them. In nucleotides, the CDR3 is TGTGCCAGCACCAAGAGCCAAAGTCCGTATAATGAAAAACTGTTTTTT. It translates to CASTKSQSPYNEKLFF.

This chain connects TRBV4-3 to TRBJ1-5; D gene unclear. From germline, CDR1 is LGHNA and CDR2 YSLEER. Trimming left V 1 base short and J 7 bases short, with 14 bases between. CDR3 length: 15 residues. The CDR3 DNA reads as TGCGCCAGCAGCCAAGTAATTCTGGGAGGCCAGCCCCAGCATTTT. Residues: CASSQVILGGQPQHF.

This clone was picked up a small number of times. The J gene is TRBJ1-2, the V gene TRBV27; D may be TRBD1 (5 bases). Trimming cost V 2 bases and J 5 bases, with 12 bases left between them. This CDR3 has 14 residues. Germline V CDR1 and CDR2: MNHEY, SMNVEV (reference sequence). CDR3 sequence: CASSLGGGSYGYTF. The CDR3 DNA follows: TGTGCCAGCAGTTTAGGTGGGGGGTCATATGGCTACACCTTC.

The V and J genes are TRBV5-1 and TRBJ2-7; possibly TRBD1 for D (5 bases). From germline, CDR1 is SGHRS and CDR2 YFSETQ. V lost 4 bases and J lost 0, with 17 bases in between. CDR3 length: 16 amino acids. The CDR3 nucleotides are TGCGCCAGCAGCGAGACCCGACAGTCAACCTCCTACGAGCAGTACTTC. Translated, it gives CASSETRQSTSYEQYF.

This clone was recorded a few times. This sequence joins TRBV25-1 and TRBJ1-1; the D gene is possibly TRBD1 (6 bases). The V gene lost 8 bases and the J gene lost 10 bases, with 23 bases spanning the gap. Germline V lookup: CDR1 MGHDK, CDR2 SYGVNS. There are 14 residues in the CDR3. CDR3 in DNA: TGTGCCAGCCGGTTGGGACAAGGAATTTATGGAGCTTTCTTT. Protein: CASRLGQGIYGAFF. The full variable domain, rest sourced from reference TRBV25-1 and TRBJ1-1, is EADIYQTPRYLVIGTGKKITLECSQTMGHDKMYWYQQDPGMELHLIHYSYGVNSTEKGDLSSESTVSRIRTEHFPLTLESARPSHTSQYLCASRLGQGIYGAFFGQGTRLTVV.

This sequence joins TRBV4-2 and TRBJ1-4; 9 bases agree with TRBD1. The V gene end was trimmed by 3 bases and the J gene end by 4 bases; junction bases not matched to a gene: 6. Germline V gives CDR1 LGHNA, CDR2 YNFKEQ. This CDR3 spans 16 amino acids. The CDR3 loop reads CASSHAKTGGNEKLFF. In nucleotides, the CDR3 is TGTGCCAGCAGCCATGCTAAGACAGGGGGTAATGAAAAACTGTTTTTT.